These 16 T cell receptor beta chains share one sample of origin, sequenced in a study of T cell responses to AZD1222 COVID-19 vaccine. Assay: immunoSEQ multiplex PCR; the TCRdb copy retains only in-frame clones and omits some. The table lists 150,000 to 200,000 clones, 88% of them singletons. The material sequenced was peripheral blood, taken 28 days after the second AZD1222 dose. These receptors were collected from an adult who received the AZD1222 COVID-19 vaccine.

The rearrangement links TRBV2 to TRBJ2-5; either TRBD1 or TRBD2 may supply D (6 bases each). Germline loops: CDR1 SNHLY, CDR2 FYNNEI. The CDR3 extends over 13 amino acids. Deletions cut 7 bases from V and 5 bases from J, with 14 bases between. CDR3 protein: CASTEQGGETQYF. The CDR3 nucleotides are TGTGCCAGCACCGAGCAAGGGGGGGAGACCCAGTACTTC.

The chain has TRBV10-3 and TRBJ2-3, with D unclear. This CDR3 spans 11 amino acids. Trimming stripped 4 bases from V and 7 bases from J, with 6 bases between. Per the germline V gene, CDR1 is ENHRY and CDR2 is SYGVKD. The CDR3 sequence: CAISGGNTQYF. CDR3 nucleotide sequence: TGTGCCATCAGTGGCGGTAATACGCAGTATTTT.

The chain links TRBV7-9 to TRBJ2-3, with TRBD2 matching over 8 bases. V shed 1 base and J 2 bases; nucleotides not matched to a gene: 5. The CDR3 totals 16 residues. Germline V CDR1 and CDR2: SEHNR, FQNEAQ (reference sequence). CDR3 sequence: CASSLGAAGVTDTQYF. In DNA, the CDR3 is TGTGCCAGCAGCTTAGGCGCAGCGGGGGTCACAGATACGCAGTATTTT.

The chain combines TRBV5-1 with TRBJ1-1; D unclear. The CDR3 is made up of 15 amino acids. V was pared by 0 bases and J by 1 base, with 10 bases between. The germline CDR1 and CDR2 sequences are SGHRS and YFSETQ. The CDR3 sequence is CASSLAGVSNTEAFF. The CDR3 region has the DNA TGCGCCAGCAGCTTGGCCGGGGTTTCGAACACTGAAGCTTTCTTT. Full variable domain (remainder filled in from reference TRBV5-1 and TRBJ1-1): KAGVTQTPRYLIKTRGQQVTLSCSPISGHRSVSWYQQTPGQGLQFLFEYFSETQRNKGNFPGRFSGRQFSNSRSEMNVSTLELGDSALYLCASSLAGVSNTEAFFGQGTRLTVV.

V usage is TRBV11-2 and J usage is TRBJ1-1, with D maybe TRBD1 (5 bases). V lost 0 bases and J lost 2, with 10 bases in between. CDR1 SGHAT and CDR2 FQNNGV come from the germline V gene. The CDR3 runs to 15 residues. Written as DNA, the CDR3 is TGTGCCAGCAGCTTAGATCTCGGACAAAACACTGAAGCTTTCTTT. This encodes CASSLDLGQNTEAFF.

The chain joins TRBV6-5 to TRBJ1-4, with no clear D. Germline V gene data show CDR1 as MNHEY and CDR2 as SVGAGI. V dropped 7 bases and J dropped 7 bases, with 13 bases sitting between them. The CDR3 totals 13 residues. CDR3 region: CASTPPSLEKLFF. Here the CDR3 DNA reads TGTGCCAGCACCCCCCCAAGCCTTGAAAAACTGTTTTTT.

This chain links TRBV2 with TRBJ1-1, with D possibly TRBD1 on 5 matching bases. V was clipped by 8 bases and J by 5 bases, with 18 bases between them. The CDR3 extends over 14 amino acids. Germline V CDR1 and CDR2: SNHLY, FYNNEI. The DNA of the CDR3 is TGTGCCAGCGCGACGATAGGGGTAAGAACTGAAGCTTTCTTT. This translates into CASATIGVRTEAFF. Supplemented by reference TRBV2 and TRBJ1-1, the full variable domain reads EPEVTQTPSHQVTQMGQEVILRCVPISNHLYFYWYRQILGQKVEFLVSFYNNEISEKSEIFDDQFSVERPDGSNFTLKIRSTKLEDSAMYFCASATIGVRTEAFFGQGTRLTVV.

CDR3 in amino acids: CASSAGTDNEKLFF. In nucleotides, the CDR3 is TGTGCCAGCAGCGCCGGGACAGATAATGAAAAACTGTTTTTT. This rearrangement joins TRBV9 to TRBJ1-4; 7 bases agree with TRBD1. V shed 3 bases, J shed 4 bases, and the junction held 3 bases outside the gene matches. The CDR3 is made up of 14 amino acids. CDR1 is SGDLS and CDR2 is YYNGEE in the germline V gene.

The J gene is TRBJ1-2, the V gene TRBV5-6, with 12 positions matching TRBD1. Germline CDR1 reads SGHDT; CDR2 reads YYEEEE. CDR3 size: 16 residues. V gave up 4 bases and J gave up 4 bases; unmatched junction bases: 8. CDR3 nucleotides: TGTGCCAGCAGCAGGGACAGGGGGCGACTAACCTATGGCTACACCTTC. Its translation: CASSRDRGRLTYGYTF.

V is TRBV27 and J is TRBJ2-4, with D maybe TRBD1 (6 bases). Germline lookup yields CDR1 MNHEY and CDR2 SMNVEV (reference sequence). The ends were cut back, 3 bases at V and 8 bases at J, with 14 bases in the middle. The CDR3 contains 14 residues. CDR3 DNA: TGTGCCAGCAGTTTGAGTGGCAGGGGTGACATTCAGTACTTC. This codes for CASSLSGRGDIQYF.

This clone came up once. V and J are TRBV3-1 (or the pseudogene TRBV3-2) and TRBJ2-5, with TRBD1 matching 7 bases. Germline V CDR1 and CDR2: LGHDT, YNNKEL (reference sequence). V lost 4 bases and J lost 1; bases outside the gene matches: 6. The CDR3 loop spans 15 amino acids. The CDR3 DNA follows: TGTGCCAGCAGCCTCCGGGGACAGATCCAAGAGACCCAGTACTTC. Protein sequence: CASSLRGQIQETQYF.

This clone appeared a single time. This chain joins TRBV15 and TRBJ2-7, with D uncertain. Looked up from germline, CDR1 is LNHNV and CDR2 is YYDKDF (reference sequence). V shed 0 bases and J shed 3 bases, with 18 bases lying between them. This CDR3 contains 17 residues. CDR3 sequence (DNA): TGTGCCACCAGCAGAGATCTGGGTTCGGGTCTTCGCTACGAGCAGTACTTC. It translates to CATSRDLGSGLRYEQYF.

CDR3 DNA sequence: TGTGCCAGCAGTTCACACGGGACAGGAAGCTACGAGCAGTACTTC. Amino acid sequence: CASSSHGTGSYEQYF. V gene TRBV28 combines with J gene TRBJ2-7; 8 bases are shared with TRBD1. The CDR3 totals 15 residues. J was trimmed by 3 bases and V by 4 bases; bases with no gene match: 8. Per germline, CDR1 MDHEN and CDR2 SYDVKM.

This chain uses TRBV5-5 with TRBJ2-1; unclear D gene. The germline gives CDR1 SGHKS, CDR2 YYEKEE (reference sequence). V lost 4 bases, J lost 2 bases, and 16 bases lay in between. There are 16 residues in the CDR3. CDR3 sequence (DNA): TGTGCCAGCAGCCAAGTTACTGGATTGACCTACAATGAGCAGTTCTTC. Encoded protein: CASSQVTGLTYNEQFF.

This chain connects TRBV9 to TRBJ2-2; TRBD2 matches at 7 bases. The CDR3 has 15 amino acids. V dropped 3 bases and J dropped 2; count of bases not matched to a gene: 4. Germline V gene data show CDR1 as SGDLS and CDR2 as YYNGEE. The CDR3: CASSATSRNTGELFF. In DNA form, the CDR3 reads TGTGCCAGCAGCGCGACTAGCCGAAACACCGGGGAGCTGTTTTTT.

The genes are TRBV19 and TRBJ1-3; the D is unclear. Deletions cut 5 bases from V and 0 bases from J, with 20 bases between. This CDR3 spans 18 amino acids. From germline, CDR1 is LNHDA and CDR2 SQIVND (reference sequence). CDR3 DNA sequence: TGTGCCAGTAGTTTCGGTTCGCGGACCTACTCCTCTGGAAACACCATATATTTT. It codes for CASSFGSRTYSSGNTIYF.